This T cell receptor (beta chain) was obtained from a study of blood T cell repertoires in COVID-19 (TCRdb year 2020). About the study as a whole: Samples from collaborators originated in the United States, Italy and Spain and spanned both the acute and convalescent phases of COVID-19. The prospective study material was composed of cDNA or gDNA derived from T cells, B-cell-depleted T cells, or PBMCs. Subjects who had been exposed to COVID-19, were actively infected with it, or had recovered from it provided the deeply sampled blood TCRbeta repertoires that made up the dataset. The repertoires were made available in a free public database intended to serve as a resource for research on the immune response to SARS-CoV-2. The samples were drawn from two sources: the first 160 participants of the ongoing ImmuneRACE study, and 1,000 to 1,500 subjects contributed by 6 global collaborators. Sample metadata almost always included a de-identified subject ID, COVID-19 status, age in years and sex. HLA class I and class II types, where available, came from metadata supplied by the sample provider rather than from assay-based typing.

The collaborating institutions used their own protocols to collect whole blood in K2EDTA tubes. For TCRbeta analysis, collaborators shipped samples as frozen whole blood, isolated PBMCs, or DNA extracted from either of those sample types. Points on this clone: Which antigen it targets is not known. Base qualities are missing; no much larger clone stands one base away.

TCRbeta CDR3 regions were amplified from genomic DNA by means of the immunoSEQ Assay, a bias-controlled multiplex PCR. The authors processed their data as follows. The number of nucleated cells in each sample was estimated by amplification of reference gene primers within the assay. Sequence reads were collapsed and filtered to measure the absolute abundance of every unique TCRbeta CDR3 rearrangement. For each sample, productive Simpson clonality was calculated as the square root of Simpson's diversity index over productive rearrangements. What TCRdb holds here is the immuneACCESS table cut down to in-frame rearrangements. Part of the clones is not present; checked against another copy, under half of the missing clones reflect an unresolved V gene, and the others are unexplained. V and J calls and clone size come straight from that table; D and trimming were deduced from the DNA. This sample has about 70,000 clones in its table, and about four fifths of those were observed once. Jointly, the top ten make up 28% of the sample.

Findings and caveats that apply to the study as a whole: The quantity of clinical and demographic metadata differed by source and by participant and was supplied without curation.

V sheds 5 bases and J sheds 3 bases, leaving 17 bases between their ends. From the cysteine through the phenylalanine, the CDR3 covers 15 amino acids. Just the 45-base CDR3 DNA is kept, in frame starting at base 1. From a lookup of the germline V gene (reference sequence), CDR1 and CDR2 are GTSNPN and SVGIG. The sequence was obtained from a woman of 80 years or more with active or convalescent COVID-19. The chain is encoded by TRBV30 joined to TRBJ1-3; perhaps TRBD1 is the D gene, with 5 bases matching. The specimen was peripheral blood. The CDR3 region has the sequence CAWAQSGSGGNTIYF. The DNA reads TGTGCCTGGGCCCAATCAGGGTCCGGTGGAAACACCATATATTTT.